The sequence of this T cell receptor beta chain was determined in a study of technical replicates of blood from several donors. Libraries were prepared by immunoSEQ multiplex PCR; TCRdb keeps only in-frame clonotypes and omits some of them. The table has around 90,000 clones, just under 95% seen once. The CDR3 has 17 amino acids. Trimming removed 0 bases from V and 10 bases from J; junction bases left unmatched: 14. Per the germline V gene, CDR1 is SGDLS and CDR2 is YYNGEE. This clonotype was obtained from a human donor in good health. The chain is built from TRBV9 and TRBJ2-1; 9 bases agree with TRBD2. The source material was T cells isolated from PBMCs. Here the CDR3 reads CASSVGWREGLADEQFF. The CDR3 region has the DNA TGTGCCAGCAGCGTAGGGTGGCGGGAGGGCTTAGCAGACGAGCAGTTCTTC.